This T cell receptor (beta chain) stems from a study of beta chain features in type 1 diabetes. Broader study findings: A moderate, significant TCRB CDR3 shortening appeared in type 1 diabetes across four CD4+ subsets.

TCRB transcripts that were expressed got sequenced, as all of the isolated RNA had been reverse transcribed. Repertoires were generated with immunoSEQ multiplex PCR, while TCRdb's copy carries only in-frame clones and drops some. In the table there are 150,000 to 200,000 clones, approximately 10% of which are singletons. This clone occurred a few times. The target antigen is unknown. Other DNA sequences in this sample translate to the same CDR3. The sequenced sample consisted of central memory CD4+ T cells from blood. This receptor was identified in a woman in her twenties or thirties with type 1 diabetes.

The CDR3 protein is CASTGTSGRETQYF. CDR3 bases: TGTGCCAGCACCGGGACTAGCGGGAGGGAGACCCAGTACTTC. V is TRBV2 and J is TRBJ2-5, with 15 bases lining up with TRBD2. This CDR3 has 14 amino acids. V was pared by 7 bases and J by 5 bases, with 2 bases of the junction left unmatched. The germline V gene encodes CDR1 SNHLY and CDR2 FYNNEI.